The next 29 T cell receptor beta chains were all read from a single sample in a study of radiotherapy plus CTLA-4 blockade in lung cancer. The assay was immunoSEQ multiplex PCR, and TCRdb's table has in-frame clones only and misses some. Of roughly 80,000 clones listed, around 76% are singletons. Here the sequenced sample was peripheral blood, taken from a patient treated with radiotherapy plus ipilimumab. The source is a human donor with non-small cell lung cancer who had a partial response to radiotherapy plus ipilimumab. Some clones in this sample may be carry-over from other donors' samples.

The chain carries TRBV2 and TRBJ1-3; D is unclear. V lost 7 bases, J lost 0 bases, and 13 bases lay in between. The CDR3 loop spans 15 amino acids. CDR1 is SNHLY and CDR2 is FYNNEI in the germline V gene. CDR3 residues: CASNSRLSSGNTIYF. CDR3 DNA: TGTGCCAGCAACTCCAGGTTAAGCTCTGGAAACACCATATATTTT.

The chain employs TRBV6-5 and TRBJ2-5, with D maybe TRBD2 (5 bases). V lost 8 bases and J lost 3, with 10 bases in between. Germline V gene sequence: CDR1 MNHEY, CDR2 SVGAGI. The CDR3 is 12 amino acids. CDR3 DNA sequence: TGTGCCAGCGGTGGAGCGGAAGAGACCCAGTACTTC. Translation: CASGGAEETQYF.

The V call is TRBV15, the J call TRBJ2-3, with 8 bases aligning to TRBD1. The CDR3 spans 18 residues. The V gene end was trimmed by 0 bases and the J gene end by 1 base; junction bases not matched to a gene: 9. Germline lookup yields CDR1 LNHNV and CDR2 YYDKDF (reference sequence). The CDR3 here is CATSRDLFETGGTDTQYF. For the CDR3, the DNA is TGTGCCACCAGCAGAGATCTTTTCGAGACAGGGGGCACAGATACGCAGTATTTT.

V usage is TRBV28 and J usage is TRBJ2-7; D is undetermined. The germline V gene encodes CDR1 MDHEN and CDR2 SYDVKM. Between the trimmed V and J ends, which lost 5 bases and 6 bases, there was a span of 11 bases. The CDR3 extends over 12 amino acids. CDR3 region: CASSTASSEQYF. The CDR3 bases are TGTGCCAGCAGTACCGCGTCGTCCGAGCAGTACTTC.

The chain joins TRBV7-8 to TRBJ2-5; no firm D call. Germline assignment: CDR1 SGHVS and CDR2 FQNEAQ. V lost 3 bases and J 7 bases, leaving 9 bases between the germline ends. The length of the CDR3 is 12 residues. CDR3 coding DNA: TGTGCCAGCAGCTTCCAGAGAGGGACCCAGTACTTC. It is translated as CASSFQRGTQYF.

The sample holds a few counts of this clone. The chain has TRBV5-8 and TRBJ1-1; 8 bases match TRBD1. Trimming at V came to 1 base and at J to 6 bases, leaving 11 bases not matched to a gene. The CDR3 loop spans 16 amino acids. Germline CDR1 SGHTS, CDR2 YDEGEE. The CDR3 spells CASSLYFAGGASEAFF. CDR3 DNA: TGTGCCAGCAGCTTGTATTTTGCAGGGGGCGCGTCTGAAGCTTTCTTT.

The V and J genes are TRBV28 and TRBJ2-4; perhaps TRBD1 as D (6 bases). Trimming stripped 6 bases from V and 8 bases from J, with 14 bases between. This CDR3 has 13 residues. CDR1 is MDHEN, CDR2 SYDVKM, per germline. CDR3 amino acids: CASSQGTVDIQYF. CDR3 bases: TGTGCCAGCAGCCAGGGGACGGTGGACATTCAGTACTTC.

The gene calls are TRBV4-3 and TRBJ1-5, with a weak D call TRBD1 (6 bases). The V gene lost 0 bases and the J gene lost 7 bases, with 13 bases spanning the gap. The length of the CDR3 is 15 residues. Germline V gives CDR1 LGHNA, CDR2 YSLEER. CDR3 loop: CASSQDIGRGQPQHF. The CDR3 DNA is TGCGCCAGCAGCCAAGATATCGGCAGGGGACAGCCCCAGCATTTT.

DNA of the CDR3: TGTGCCATCTCTCCAGGCAGCGGAAGCACAGATACGCAGTATTTT. Amino acid sequence: CAISPGSGSTDTQYF. The genes are TRBV10-3 and TRBJ2-3, with D tentatively TRBD2 (5 bases). In germline, CDR1 is ENHRY, CDR2 SYGVKD. The CDR3 length is 15 residues. The germline V and J ends were trimmed by 8 bases and 0 bases, with 15 bases remaining between them.

The V call is TRBV4-3, the J call TRBJ1-4; TRBD1 aligns across 9 bases. V lost 1 base, J lost 5 bases, and 2 bases stayed unmatched. Germline V gives CDR1 LGHNA, CDR2 YSLEER. There are 15 residues in the CDR3. CDR3 in amino acids: CASSQVGTGNEKLFF. The CDR3 nucleotides read TGCGCCAGCAGCCAAGTGGGGACAGGGAATGAAAAACTGTTTTTT.

The J gene is TRBJ2-7, the V gene TRBV6-5; the D is unclear. Germline V CDR1 and CDR2: MNHEY, SVGAGI. CDR3 size: 13 residues. Trimming removed 2 bases at V and 3 bases at J, with 8 bases between. The CDR3 region is CASSYEADYEQYF. The CDR3 coding sequence is TGTGCCAGCAGTTACGAGGCAGACTACGAGCAGTACTTC.

The V call is TRBV2, the J call TRBJ2-3; TRBD1 might be the D (5 bases). Germline CDR1 is SNHLY and CDR2 is FYNNEI. The germline V and J ends were trimmed by 7 bases and 0 bases, with 14 bases remaining between them. This CDR3 has 15 residues. Written as DNA, the CDR3 is TGTGCCAGCACCAAGGGGCCTATAAGCACAGATACGCAGTATTTT. It is translated as CASTKGPISTDTQYF.

V gene TRBV28 combines with J gene TRBJ2-2; 10 bases agree with TRBD2. After removal of 2 bases from V and 6 bases from J, the junction contained 6 bases not matched to a gene. Germline lookup yields CDR1 MDHEN and CDR2 SYDVKM. The CDR3 runs to 16 residues. The CDR3 sequence: CASSLRPGLASGELFF. In nucleotides, the CDR3 is TGTGCCAGCAGTTTACGGCCGGGACTAGCGTCCGGGGAGCTGTTTTTT.

This chain links TRBV27 with TRBJ2-2, with D maybe TRBD2 (6 bases). Germline V gene lookup returns CDR1 MNHEY and CDR2 SMNVEV (reference sequence). The ends were cut back, 6 bases at V and 7 bases at J, with 18 bases in the middle. The CDR3 consists of 15 residues. The CDR3 DNA follows: TGTGCCAGCAGGGGACTTCCTGGAATTAGCGGGGAGCTGTTTTTT. Amino acids: CASRGLPGISGELFF.

The chain uses TRBV5-5 and TRBJ2-1; no reliable D call. CDR1 is SGHKS, CDR2 YYEKEE, per germline (reference sequence). The CDR3 totals 15 residues. Trimming stripped 4 bases from V and 0 bases from J, with 11 bases between. This CDR3 reads CASSLELSSYNEQFF. In nucleotides, the CDR3 is TGTGCCAGCAGCCTCGAATTGAGCTCCTACAATGAGCAGTTCTTC.

V and J are TRBV7-2 and TRBJ1-1, with a weak D call TRBD1 (6 bases). CDR1 SGHTA and CDR2 FQGNSA come from the germline V gene. The CDR3 is 13 residues long. Trimming took 9 bases from V and 1 from J, leaving 12 bases between them. In DNA, the CDR3 is TGTGCCAGTCTCGGGACATCGAACACTGAAGCTTTCTTT. It encodes CASLGTSNTEAFF. The full variable domain, completed using reference TRBV7-2 and TRBJ1-1, is GAGVSQSPSNKVTEKGKDVELRCDPISGHTALYWYRQSLGQGLEFLIYFQGNSAPDKSGLPSDRFSAERTGGSVSTLTIQRTQQEDSAVYLCASLGTSNTEAFFGQGTRLTVV.

The chain links TRBV6-5 to TRBJ2-2; D is undetermined. Trimming left V 5 bases short and J 3 bases short, with 4 bases between. The V gene's germline CDR1 is MNHEY and CDR2 SVGAGI. The CDR3 has 12 residues. CDR3: CASSPYTGELFF. DNA for the CDR3: TGTGCCAGCAGTCCATACACCGGGGAGCTGTTTTTT.

The V and J genes are TRBV6-1 and TRBJ2-7; 9 nucleotides agree with TRBD1. The germline gives CDR1 MNHNS, CDR2 SASEGT. After removal of 5 bases from V and 6 bases from J, the junction contained 8 bases not matched to a gene. This CDR3 has 14 residues. Written as DNA, the CDR3 is TGTGCCAGCAGTAGGGGACAGGGCAACCGCGAGCAGTACTTC. Protein sequence: CASSRGQGNREQYF.

V usage is TRBV9 and J usage is TRBJ1-1; the D gene is possibly TRBD1 (5 bases). This CDR3 has 17 residues. CDR1 SGDLS and CDR2 YYNGEE come from the germline V gene. Between the trimmed V and J ends, which lost 8 bases and 0 bases, there was a span of 23 bases. DNA of the CDR3: TGTGCCAGACACGGGTGGGGCACAGAAAAAATGAACACTGAAGCTTTCTTT. It encodes CARHGWGTEKMNTEAFF. The variable domain in full, completed from reference TRBV9 and TRBJ1-1, reads DSGVTQTPKHLITATGQRVTLRCSPRSGDLSVYWYQQSLDQGLQFLIQYYNGEERAKGNILERFSAQQFPDLHSELNLSSLELGDSALYFCARHGWGTEKMNTEAFFGQGTRLTVV.

The chain joins TRBV4-2 to TRBJ2-2, with 7 positions matching TRBD1. The J segment lost 6 bases and the V segment lost 5 bases, leaving 3 bases of the junction unmatched. Germline lookup yields CDR1 LGHNA and CDR2 YNFKEQ. The CDR3 spans 13 residues. The CDR3 sequence is CASSAQGAGELFF. CDR3 coding DNA: TGTGCCAGCAGCGCCCAGGGGGCCGGGGAGCTGTTTTTT.

V usage is TRBV7-6 and J usage is TRBJ2-3, with D possibly being TRBD1 (6 bases). Trimming took 5 bases from V and 6 from J, leaving 9 bases between them. Germline V gene data show CDR1 as SGHVS and CDR2 as FNYEAQ. This CDR3 contains 12 residues. DNA of the CDR3: TGTGCCAGCAGCGGAAGGGGGGATACGCAGTATTTT. Residues: CASSGRGDTQYF.

This rearrangement joins TRBV19 to TRBJ2-6; D might be TRBD1 (6 bases). V was trimmed by 6 bases and J by 4 bases, leaving 13 bases between them. The V gene's germline CDR1 is LNHDA and CDR2 SQIVND (reference sequence). This CDR3 has 15 amino acids. CDR3: CASSQGSIGANVLTF. In DNA form, the CDR3 reads TGTGCCAGTAGCCAGGGGAGTATAGGGGCCAACGTCCTGACTTTC.

On this clone: The sample holds other DNA sequences that translate to the same CDR3. The CDR3 bases are TGTGCCAGCAGCGTGGGACAGGGAGACCTCTATGGCTACACCTTC. Protein product: CASSVGQGDLYGYTF. The chain couples TRBV5-4 to TRBJ1-2; 9 nucleotides align to TRBD1. Trimming at V came to 4 bases and at J to 4 bases, leaving 8 bases not matched to a gene. The CDR3 contains 15 residues. Germline lookup yields CDR1 SGHNT and CDR2 YYREEE (reference sequence).

This clone was seen a single time. The chain links TRBV29-1 to TRBJ2-6, with 12 bases identical to TRBD2. The CDR3 loop spans 16 amino acids. Per germline, CDR1 SQVTM and CDR2 ANQGSEA. The trim removed 3 bases at V and 4 bases at J, leaving 4 bases unmatched. In DNA form, the CDR3 reads TGCAGCGTTGAGCTAGCGGGAGGGCCCGGGGCCAACGTCCTGACTTTC. Translating it yields CSVELAGGPGANVLTF.

This clone has only one observation. DNA of the CDR3: TGCGCCAGCAGAGAGGGACAGGCCAACGAGCAGTACTTC. Protein product: CASREGQANEQYF. V is TRBV5-1 and J is TRBJ2-7, with 8 bases identical to TRBD1. V was pared by 5 bases and J by 5 bases, with 6 bases of the junction left unmatched. Germline values: CDR1 SGHRS, CDR2 YFSETQ. The CDR3 runs to 13 residues.

The rearrangement links TRBV11-2 to TRBJ2-1; a possible D gene is TRBD2 (5 bases). Germline V gene lookup returns CDR1 SGHAT and CDR2 FQNNGV. Trimming left V 5 bases short and J 4 bases short, with 18 bases between. The CDR3 is made up of 16 amino acids. The CDR3: CASSPVLGGRYNEQFF. CDR3 bases: TGTGCCAGCAGCCCAGTGCTCGGTGGGAGATACAATGAGCAGTTCTTC.

This chain links TRBV7-2 with TRBJ2-1; 9 nucleotides line up with TRBD2. V shed 3 bases and J 4 bases; nucleotides not matched to a gene: 1. The CDR3 consists of 14 residues. CDR1 and CDR2 from the germline V gene are SGHTA and FQGNSA. The CDR3 sequence is CASSLAGGYNEQFF. The CDR3 region has the DNA TGTGCCAGCAGCTTGGCGGGGGGGTACAATGAGCAGTTCTTC.

This clone was counted only a few times. The chain joins TRBV28 to TRBJ1-2, with D possibly being TRBD1 (6 bases). There are 18 residues in the CDR3. V shed 4 bases and J shed 4 bases, with 25 bases lying between them. Germline assignment: CDR1 MDHEN and CDR2 SYDVKM. Here the CDR3 DNA reads TGTGCCAGCAGTTCCCATGCCGGGGAGGGGGGTAAGAGCTATGGCTACACCTTC. Protein product: CASSSHAGEGGKSYGYTF.

In regard to this clone: Other DNA sequences from this sample encode an identical CDR3 as well. The V and J genes are TRBV5-6 and TRBJ1-2; TRBD1 might be the D (6 bases). This CDR3 is 14 amino acids long. The germline V gene encodes CDR1 SGHDT and CDR2 YYEEEE. The ends were cut back, 1 base at V and 3 bases at J, with 10 bases in the middle. The CDR3 is CASSLPGVDYGYTF. The DNA of the CDR3 is TGTGCCAGCAGCTTGCCAGGGGTGGACTATGGCTACACCTTC.